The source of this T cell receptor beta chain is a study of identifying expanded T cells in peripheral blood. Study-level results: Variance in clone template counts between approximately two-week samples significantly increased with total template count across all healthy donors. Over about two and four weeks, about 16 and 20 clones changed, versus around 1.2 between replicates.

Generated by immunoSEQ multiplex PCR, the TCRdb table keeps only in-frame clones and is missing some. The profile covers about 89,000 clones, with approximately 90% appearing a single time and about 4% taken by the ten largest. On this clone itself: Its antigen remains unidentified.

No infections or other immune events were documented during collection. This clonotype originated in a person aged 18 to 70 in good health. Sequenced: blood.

The CDR3 bases are TGTGCCAGTAGTACGACCCTGGGCGCCTCCTACGAGCAGTACTTC. This sequence encodes CASSTTLGASYEQYF. This sequence joins TRBV19 and TRBJ2-7; the D is unclear. Between the trimmed V and J ends, which lost 4 bases and 0 bases, there was a span of 13 bases. The length of the CDR3 is 15 residues. Germline assignment: CDR1 LNHDA and CDR2 SQIVND (reference sequence). The entire variable domain, with the rest obtained from reference TRBV19 and TRBJ2-7, is as follows: DGGITQSPKYLFRKEGQNVTLSCEQNLNHDAMYWYRQDPGQGLRLIYYSQIVNDFQKGDIAEGYSVSREKKESFPLTVTSAQKNPTAFYLCASSTTLGASYEQYFGPGTRLTVT.